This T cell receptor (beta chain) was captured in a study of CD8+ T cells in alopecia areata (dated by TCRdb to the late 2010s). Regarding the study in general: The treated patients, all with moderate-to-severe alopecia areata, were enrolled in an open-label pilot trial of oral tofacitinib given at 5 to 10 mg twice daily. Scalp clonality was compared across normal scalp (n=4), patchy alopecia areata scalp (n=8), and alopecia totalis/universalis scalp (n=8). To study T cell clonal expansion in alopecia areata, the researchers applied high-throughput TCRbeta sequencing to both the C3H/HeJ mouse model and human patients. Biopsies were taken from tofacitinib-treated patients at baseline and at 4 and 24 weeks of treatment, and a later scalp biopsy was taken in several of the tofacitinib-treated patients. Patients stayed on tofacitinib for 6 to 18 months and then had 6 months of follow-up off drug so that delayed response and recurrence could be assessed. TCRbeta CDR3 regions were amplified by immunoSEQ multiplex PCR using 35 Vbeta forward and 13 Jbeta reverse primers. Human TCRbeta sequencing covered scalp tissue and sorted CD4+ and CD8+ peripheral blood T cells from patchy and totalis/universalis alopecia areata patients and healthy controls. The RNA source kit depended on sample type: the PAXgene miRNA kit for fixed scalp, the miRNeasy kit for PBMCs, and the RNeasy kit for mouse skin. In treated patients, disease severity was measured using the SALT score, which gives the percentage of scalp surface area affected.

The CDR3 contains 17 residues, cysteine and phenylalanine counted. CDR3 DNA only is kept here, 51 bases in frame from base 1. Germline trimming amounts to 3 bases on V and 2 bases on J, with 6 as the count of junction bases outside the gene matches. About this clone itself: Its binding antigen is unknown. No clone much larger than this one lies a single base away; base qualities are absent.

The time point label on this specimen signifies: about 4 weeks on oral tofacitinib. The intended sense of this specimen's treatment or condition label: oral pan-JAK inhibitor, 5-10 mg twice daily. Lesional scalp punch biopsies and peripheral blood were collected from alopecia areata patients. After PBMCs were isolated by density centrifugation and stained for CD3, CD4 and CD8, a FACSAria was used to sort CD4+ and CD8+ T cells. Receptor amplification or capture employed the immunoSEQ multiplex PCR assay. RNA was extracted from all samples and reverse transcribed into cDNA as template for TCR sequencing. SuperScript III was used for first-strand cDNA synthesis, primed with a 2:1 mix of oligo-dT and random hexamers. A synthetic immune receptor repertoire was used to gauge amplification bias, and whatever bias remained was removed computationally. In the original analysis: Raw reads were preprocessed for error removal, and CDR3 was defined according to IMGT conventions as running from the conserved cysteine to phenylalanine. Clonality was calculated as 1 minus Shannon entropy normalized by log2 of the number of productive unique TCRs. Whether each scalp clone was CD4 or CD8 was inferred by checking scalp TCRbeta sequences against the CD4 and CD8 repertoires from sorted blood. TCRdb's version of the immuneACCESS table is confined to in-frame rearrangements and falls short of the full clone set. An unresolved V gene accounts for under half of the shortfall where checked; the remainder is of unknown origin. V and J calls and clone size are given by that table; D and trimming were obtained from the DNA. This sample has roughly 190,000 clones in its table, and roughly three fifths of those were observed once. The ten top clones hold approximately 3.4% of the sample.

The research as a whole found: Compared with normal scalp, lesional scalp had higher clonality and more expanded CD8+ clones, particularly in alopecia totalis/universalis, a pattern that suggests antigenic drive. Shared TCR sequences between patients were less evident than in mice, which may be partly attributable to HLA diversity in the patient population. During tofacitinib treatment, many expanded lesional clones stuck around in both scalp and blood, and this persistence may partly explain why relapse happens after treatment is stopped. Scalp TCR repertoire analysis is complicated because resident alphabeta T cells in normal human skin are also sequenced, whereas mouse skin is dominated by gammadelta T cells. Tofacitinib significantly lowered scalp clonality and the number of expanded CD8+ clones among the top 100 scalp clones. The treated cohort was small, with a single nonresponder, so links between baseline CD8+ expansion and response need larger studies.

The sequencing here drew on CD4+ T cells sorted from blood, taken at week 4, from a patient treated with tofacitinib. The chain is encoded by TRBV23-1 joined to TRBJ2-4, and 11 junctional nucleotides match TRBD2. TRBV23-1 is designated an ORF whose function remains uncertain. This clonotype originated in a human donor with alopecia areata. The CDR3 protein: CASSHPTSGETKNIQYF. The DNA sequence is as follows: TGCGCCAGCAGTCATCCGACTAGCGGGGAAACCAAAAACATTCAGTACTTC.